The 24 T cell receptor beta chains presented below share a single source sample, sequenced in a study of identical twins (dated by TCRdb to between 2015 and 2016). Library preparation was by 5' RACE. Sequenced using an Illumina HiSeq 2000. The public reads were run again by TCRdb, first through fastp at Q25 and then through MiXCR, and only productive beta chains were kept. Rows are unified per CDR3 protein, each entry keeping the most common DNA and genes. For this sample there are under 900,000 distinct CDR3 sequences; roughly an eighth appear just once. Roughly 1.6% of the sample is taken by the ten largest. These data were also filed under a second study, of yellow fever vaccine responses in identical twins.

The sample comprised PBMCs. The receptors come from a woman aged 18 to 35 in good health.

This clonotype turned up a few times. This rearrangement joins TRBV5-1 to TRBJ2-1; tentatively, D is TRBD1 (5 bases). The V and J ends lost 3 bases and 0 bases respectively, with 10 bases between them. Germline CDR1 and CDR2: SGHRS and YFSETQ. CDR3 length: 15 amino acids. The CDR3 protein is CASSWTLSSYNEQFF. DNA for the CDR3: TGCGCCAGCAGCTGGACATTGAGCTCCTACAATGAGCAGTTCTTC.

This clonotype was detected ten times or more. The chain uses TRBV7-6 and TRBJ1-1; TRBD1 aligns across 9 bases. CDR1 is SGHVS and CDR2 is FNYEAQ in the germline V gene. This CDR3 comprises 15 residues. The J segment lost 1 base and the V segment lost 0 bases, leaving 0 bases of the junction unmatched. The CDR3 bases are TGTGCCAGCAGCTTAGCGACAGGGGGGAACACTGAAGCTTTCTTT. Its translation is CASSLATGGNTEAFF.

The rearrangement uses TRBV4-1 and TRBJ1-5; 9 bases map to TRBD1. The V and J ends lost 1 base and 9 bases, in that order; junction bases with no gene match: 7. The CDR3 is 15 residues long. Germline V lookup: CDR1 MGHRA, CDR2 YSYEKL. CDR3 protein: CASSQAGTGLGPQHF. The CDR3 DNA reads TGCGCCAGCAGCCAAGCGGGGACAGGGTTAGGGCCCCAGCATTTT.

This clonotype was picked up a small number of times. The CDR3 sequence: CATKGTDTYEQYF. In DNA, the CDR3 is TGTGCCACCAAGGGGACGGATACCTACGAGCAGTACTTC. This chain links TRBV15 with TRBJ2-7; tentatively, D is TRBD1 or TRBD2 (5 bases each). The CDR3 extends over 13 amino acids. The germline gives CDR1 LNHNV, CDR2 YYDKDF (reference sequence). V lost 7 bases and J 2 bases, leaving 12 bases between the germline ends. The variable domain in full, completed from reference TRBV15 and TRBJ2-7, reads DAMVIQNPRYQVTQFGKPVTLSCSQTLNHNVMYWYQQKSSQAPKLLFHYYDKDFNNEADTPDNFQSRRPNTSFCFLDIRSPGLGDTAMYLCATKGTDTYEQYFGPGTRLTVT.

This clonotype was detected many times. The chain couples TRBV5-1 to TRBJ2-1; 8 positions match TRBD1. The CDR3 has 15 residues. CDR1 and CDR2 (germline): SGHRS, YFSETQ. The V gene end was trimmed by 4 bases and the J gene end by 5 bases; junction bases not matched to a gene: 8. CDR3 in DNA: TGCGCCAGCAGCACACTCGGGACAGGAGACAATGAGCAGTTCTTC. Residues: CASSTLGTGDNEQFF.

CDR3 nucleotide sequence: TGTGCCAGCAGCCAACCGGGACAGGGGGCGCGGTACGAGCAGTACTTC. It is translated as CASSQPGQGARYEQYF. The V gene is TRBV7-9, the J gene TRBJ2-7, with TRBD1 identical over 12 bases. Germline CDR1 is SEHNR and CDR2 is FQNEAQ (reference sequence). Unmatched junction bases numbered 9, after V lost 5 bases and J lost 4 bases. This CDR3 contains 16 residues.

In this sample, this clonotype turned up a few times. V is TRBV28 and J is TRBJ2-7, with unresolved D. CDR1 and CDR2 (germline): MDHEN, SYDVKM. The V gene lost 10 bases and the J gene lost 4 bases, with 14 bases spanning the gap. The CDR3 is made up of 12 amino acids. The CDR3 DNA reads as TGTGCCATTCTGGACCGGTATTACGAGCAGTACTTC. This translates into CAILDRYYEQYF.

V gene TRBV5-4 combines with J gene TRBJ2-5; 8 bases fit TRBD1. V gave up 0 bases and J gave up 2 bases; unmatched junction bases: 6. Germline CDR1 and CDR2: SGHNT and YYREEE (reference sequence). This CDR3 contains 16 residues. The CDR3 DNA is TGTGCCAGCAGCTTGGCCGGGGACAGGCAGCAAGAGACCCAGTACTTC. This sequence encodes CASSLAGDRQQETQYF.

This clonotype showed up many times. This sequence joins TRBV6-5 and TRBJ2-7; 8 bases line up with TRBD1. V was pared by 5 bases and J by 6 bases, with 15 bases of the junction left unmatched. There are 16 residues in the CDR3. The V gene's germline CDR1 is MNHEY and CDR2 SVGAGI. CDR3 in amino acids: CASSPRPRQGMGEQYF. CDR3 DNA sequence: TGTGCCAGCAGTCCAAGACCCCGACAGGGGATGGGCGAGCAGTACTTC.

The V and J genes are TRBV5-1 and TRBJ2-1; no clear D gene. This CDR3 has 14 residues. With 0 bases removed from V and 6 bases from J, the gap between germline ends came to 10 bases. From germline, CDR1 is SGHRS and CDR2 YFSETQ. The CDR3 coding sequence is TGCGCCAGCAGCTTGGCTGGCAGCAGCAATGAGCAGTTCTTC. Its translation is CASSLAGSSNEQFF. The entire variable domain, with the rest obtained from reference TRBV5-1 and TRBJ2-1, is as follows: KAGVTQTPRYLIKTRGQQVTLSCSPISGHRSVSWYQQTPGQGLQFLFEYFSETQRNKGNFPGRFSGRQFSNSRSEMNVSTLELGDSALYLCASSLAGSSNEQFFGPGTRLTVL.

The chain links TRBV10-3 to TRBJ1-5, with D maybe TRBD1 (6 bases). Germline V gene data show CDR1 as ENHRY and CDR2 as SYGVKD. The CDR3 loop spans 13 amino acids. Trimming took off 8 bases at V and 0 bases at J, with 8 bases between the two ends. Here the CDR3 reads CAIQGHSNQPQHF. CDR3 DNA: TGTGCCATCCAGGGGCATAGCAATCAGCCCCAGCATTTT.

This clonotype came up a few times. The chain uses TRBV25-1 and TRBJ1-1, with no clear D. V lost 4 bases, J lost 1 base, and 13 bases lay in between. The CDR3 sequence is 15 residues long. CDR1 is MGHDK, CDR2 SYGVNS, per germline. The CDR3 bases are TGTGCCAGCAGTGCAAGTCGGGCCAGGAACACTGAAGCTTTCTTT. Its translation is CASSASRARNTEAFF.

This clonotype was detected many times. The J gene is TRBJ2-3, the V gene TRBV10-3; D gene uncertain. Deletions cut 4 bases from V and 0 bases from J, with 8 bases between. The V gene's germline CDR1 is ENHRY and CDR2 SYGVKD. The CDR3 consists of 14 residues. The CDR3 sequence: CAISVGASTDTQYF. The DNA for the CDR3 is TGTGCCATCAGTGTTGGAGCGAGCACAGATACGCAGTATTTT.

This chain connects TRBV27 to TRBJ2-5; D remains unclear. The V gene's germline CDR1 is MNHEY and CDR2 SMNVEV (reference sequence). CDR3 length equals 14 residues. V was shortened by 4 bases and J by 1 base, with 10 bases between the two germline ends. In nucleotides, the CDR3 is TGTGCCAGCAGTTCAAACTGGGTCCAAGAGACCCAGTACTTC. This codes for CASSSNWVQETQYF.

In this sample, this clonotype turned up a few times. This chain uses TRBV15 with TRBJ1-5; D is ambiguous. Per the germline V gene, CDR1 is LNHNV and CDR2 is YYDKDF (reference sequence). Trimming left V 5 bases short and J 5 bases short, with 13 bases between. The CDR3 has 14 residues. The CDR3 nucleotides are TGTGCCACCAGCTCAGAAGGGTGGGATCAGCCCCAGCATTTT. This sequence encodes CATSSEGWDQPQHF.

This clonotype was seen only a few times. This chain connects TRBV6-1 to TRBJ2-2, with D perhaps TRBD1 (5 bases). The CDR3 sequence is 11 residues long. Germline CDR1 is MNHNS and CDR2 is SASEGT. V lost 8 bases and J 7 bases, leaving 8 bases between the germline ends. The CDR3 spells CASLRVGELFF. The CDR3 region has the DNA TGTGCCAGCCTCAGGGTCGGGGAGCTGTTTTTT.

The V call is TRBV11-2, the J call TRBJ1-1; D call uncertain. Germline V gene data show CDR1 as SGHAT and CDR2 as FQNNGV. The CDR3 extends over 16 amino acids. With 5 bases removed from V and 11 bases from J, the gap between germline ends came to 27 bases. CDR3 DNA: TGTGCCAGCAGCCCCTCCGGTGCGGCCCGGTTCTTGAGGGCTTTCTTT. Residues: CASSPSGAARFLRAFF.

This clonotype was counted ten times or more. The chain has TRBV4-1 and TRBJ1-1; 9 bases are a match to TRBD1. Trimming took 8 bases from V and 5 from J; bases not matched to a gene: 15. CDR1 is MGHRA, CDR2 YSYEKL, per germline. The CDR3 is made up of 16 amino acids. The CDR3 nucleotides read TGCGCCAGCGCAACACGGGGGACAGGGATAAGGACTGAAGCTTTCTTT. Encoded protein: CASATRGTGIRTEAFF.

There are a few counts of this clonotype. The chain links TRBV20-1 to TRBJ1-1, with TRBD1 matching over 7 bases. This CDR3 contains 15 residues. Germline V gene sequence: CDR1 DFQATT, CDR2 SNEGSKA (reference sequence). Unmatched junction bases numbered 4, after V lost 0 bases and J lost 0 bases. The CDR3 here is CSARDQGTVNTEAFF. The CDR3 DNA is TGCAGTGCTAGAGATCAAGGGACAGTGAACACTGAAGCTTTCTTT.

This clonotype was seen more than once but under ten times. The chain has TRBV6-2 or TRBV6-3 and TRBJ2-1; 7 bases fit TRBD2. This CDR3 region has 18 residues. Germline CDR1 MNHEY, CDR2 SVGEGT. V was pared by 8 bases and J by 4 bases, with 20 bases of the junction left unmatched. In nucleotides, the CDR3 is TGTGCCAGCCAATACCGGGGAACAACGGGAGGCCCTTACAATGAGCAGTTCTTC. Translating gives CASQYRGTTGGPYNEQFF.

This clonotype was detected many times. The chain combines TRBV5-1 with TRBJ2-7, with D tentatively TRBD2 (5 bases). V shed 1 base and J shed 2 bases, with 13 bases lying between them. Germline values: CDR1 SGHRS, CDR2 YFSETQ. This CDR3 comprises 15 residues. The CDR3 sequence is CASSLRIARPYEQYF. The CDR3 region has the DNA TGCGCCAGCAGCTTGAGGATAGCGCGGCCCTACGAGCAGTACTTC.

The chain recombines TRBV23-1 with TRBJ2-7; 8 bases fit TRBD1. TRBV23-1 is an ORF; its function is uncertain. This CDR3 contains 16 residues. V lost 3 bases to trimming and J lost 1 base; unmatched junction nucleotides: 8. The CDR3 DNA sequence: TGCGCCAGCAGTCATCCCGACAGGGGCGTTTCCTACGAGCAGTACGTC. Translation gives CASSHPDRGVSYEQYV.

The rearrangement uses TRBV11-2 and TRBJ2-7; 7 bases match TRBD2. The germline V gene encodes CDR1 SGHAT and CDR2 FQNNGV. CDR3 length: 15 amino acids. The ends lost 5 bases at V and 5 bases at J; junction bases unmatched: 12. The CDR3 nucleotides are TGTGCCAGCAGCCCCGGGGTGGGGGGGTTCAACGAGCAGTACTTC. Residues: CASSPGVGGFNEQYF. The whole variable domain, filled in from reference TRBV11-2 and TRBJ2-7, reads EAGVAQSPRYKIIEKRQSVAFWCNPISGHATLYWYQQILGQGPKLLIQFQNNGVVDDSQLPKDRFSAERLKGVDSTLKIQPAKLEDSAVYLCASSPGVGGFNEQYFGPGTRLTVT.

This clonotype was seen more than once but under ten times. The rearrangement links TRBV3-1 to TRBJ2-2; no firm D call. The CDR3 covers 17 residues. CDR1 and CDR2 (germline): LGHDT, YNNKEL (reference sequence). The V end lost 1 base, the J end lost 6 bases, and 18 bases lay between the germline ends. The CDR3 protein is CASSQGAPPLISGELFF. The CDR3 bases are TGTGCCAGCAGCCAAGGGGCCCCCCCTTTAATTTCCGGGGAGCTGTTTTTT.